One and the same sample provided the 16 T cell receptor beta chains below, sequenced in a study of blood T cell repertoires in COVID-19. TCRdb keeps only in-frame clones here, not all; method: immunoSEQ multiplex PCR. The sample carries 130,000 to 150,000 clones, around 86% recorded once. Material for sequencing was peripheral blood. The receptors were sampled from a human donor in a cohort sampled during active COVID-19.

This chain links TRBV4-1 with TRBJ2-1, with 12 bases matching TRBD2. The CDR3 is 16 residues long. Germline assignment: CDR1 MGHRA and CDR2 YSYEKL. V shed 1 base and J 9 bases; nucleotides not matched to a gene: 7. CDR3 sequence (DNA): TGCGCCAGCAGCCAAGTGCTGCTAGCGGGAGGGGGTGAGCAGTTCTTC. Residues: CASSQVLLAGGGEQFF.

The chain recombines TRBV7-6 with TRBJ2-7, with unresolved D. Trimming left V 0 bases short and J 2 bases short, with 11 bases between. From germline, CDR1 is SGHVS and CDR2 FNYEAQ. This CDR3 has 15 residues. In DNA form, the CDR3 reads TGTGCCAGCAGCTTAGCGAGCCTAGAGACCTACGAGCAGTACTTC. Translated: CASSLASLETYEQYF. The variable domain in full, with the rest retrieved from reference TRBV7-6 and TRBJ2-7, is GAGVSQSPRYKVTKRGQDVALRCDPISGHVSLYWYRQALGQGPEFLTYFNYEAQQDKSGLPNDRFSAERPEGSISTLTIQRTEQRDSAMYRCASSLASLETYEQYFGPGTRLTVT.

The rearrangement joins TRBV28 to TRBJ1-5; D remains ambiguous. The CDR3 has 13 residues. V lost 6 bases and J lost 7, with 13 bases in between. From germline, CDR1 is MDHEN and CDR2 SYDVKM. This CDR3 is CASRFIPGQPQHF. As DNA, the CDR3 is TGTGCCAGCAGATTCATCCCAGGACAGCCCCAGCATTTT.

The rearrangement links TRBV5-8 to TRBJ2-5; D possibly corresponds to TRBD1 (5 bases). This CDR3 is 15 amino acids long. Germline V CDR1 and CDR2: SGHTS, YDEGEE. Trimming removed 4 bases from V and 3 bases from J, with 16 bases in between. CDR3 in DNA: TGTGCCAGCAGCCCCGAGCTAGGGGTAGAAGAGACCCAGTACTTC. Translating it yields CASSPELGVEETQYF.

The rearrangement uses TRBV6-2 or TRBV6-3 and TRBJ2-2; 11 nucleotides align to TRBD1. The CDR3 is 17 amino acids. V trimming: 2 bases; J trimming: 3 bases; junction bases outside the gene matches: 5. Germline CDR1 and CDR2: MNHEY and SVGEGT. CDR3 sequence: CASSYNRDRGYTGELFF. In nucleotides, the CDR3 is TGTGCCAGCAGTTACAATCGGGACAGGGGGTACACCGGGGAGCTGTTTTTT.

J is TRBJ1-5 and V is TRBV2; a possible D gene is TRBD1 (6 bases). The germline V gene encodes CDR1 SNHLY and CDR2 FYNNEI. The CDR3 is 14 amino acids. Trimming removed 1 base from V and 10 bases from J, with 14 bases in between. The CDR3 sequence: CASSEGRGASPQHF. The DNA for the CDR3 is TGTGCCAGCAGTGAAGGTCGGGGGGCTAGCCCCCAGCATTTT.

This clone was observed once. At one end, the junction sequence differs from germline, possibly due to a read error. The gene calls are TRBV5-6 and TRBJ2-7, with TRBD1 identical over 8 bases. CDR1 SGHDT and CDR2 YYEEEE come from the germline V gene. The CDR3 spans 13 residues. The CDR3 reads CASSPGQAPRGLF. CDR3 in DNA: TGTGCCAGCAGCCCGGGACAGGCCCCGAGAGGGTTGTTC.

This clone appeared once. The rearrangement joins TRBV19 to TRBJ1-4, with 9 bases matching TRBD1. CDR1 is LNHDA, CDR2 SQIVND, per germline (reference sequence). The length of the CDR3 is 15 residues. With V trimmed by 4 bases and J by 6 bases, 6 bases remained unmatched. The CDR3 coding sequence is TGTGCCAGTAGTAGGAACAGGGGGCATGATGAAAAACTGTTTTTT. As protein: CASSRNRGHDEKLFF.

This chain links TRBV18 with TRBJ2-3; 15 bases are shared with TRBD2. V gave up 6 bases and J gave up 0 bases; unmatched junction bases: 19. The CDR3 covers 22 residues. The germline V gene encodes CDR1 KGHSH and CDR2 LQKENI. DNA of the CDR3: TGTGCCAGCTCCCACACTGGACTAGCGGGAGGGCCATTAGATAAAAGCACAGATACGCAGTATTTT. It codes for CASSHTGLAGGPLDKSTDTQYF.

This clone was recorded a few times. This rearrangement joins TRBV7-8 to TRBJ2-7, with 10 bases fitting TRBD2. V lost 6 bases to trimming and J lost 4 bases; unmatched junction nucleotides: 6. This CDR3 comprises 14 residues. The V gene's germline CDR1 is SGHVS and CDR2 FQNEAQ. CDR3 DNA: TGTGCCAGCAGTTTGGCTAGCGGGAGTTACGAGCAGTACTTC. Translating it yields CASSLASGSYEQYF. Based on the CDR3 plus reference TRBV7-8 and TRBJ2-7, the full variable domain is GAGVSQSPRYKVAKRGQDVALRCDPISGHVSLFWYQQALGQGPEFLTYFQNEAQLDKSGLPSDRFFAERPEGSVSTLKIQRTQQEDSAVYLCASSLASGSYEQYFGPGTRLTVT.

This chain connects TRBV6-1 to TRBJ2-1; possible D gene TRBD2, 6 bases. The CDR3 spans 16 residues. Germline loops: CDR1 MNHNS, CDR2 SASEGT. V lost 2 bases, J lost 9 bases, and 20 bases lay in between. The CDR3 DNA reads as TGTGCCAGCAGTGAATTTCCGGGACTGGGGATTAGTGAGCAGTTCTTC. Its protein product is CASSEFPGLGISEQFF.

This chain uses TRBV2 with TRBJ2-7; TRBD2 matches at 10 bases. The CDR3 spans 14 residues. Per germline, CDR1 SNHLY and CDR2 FYNNEI. The V segment lost 8 bases and the J segment 3 bases; nucleotides outside the gene matches: 7. CDR3 amino acids: CASRALAGVYEQYF. The CDR3 bases are TGTGCCAGCCGGGCTCTAGCGGGAGTCTACGAGCAGTACTTC.

The chain joins TRBV27 to TRBJ2-1; TRBD1 aligns across 8 bases. The CDR3 consists of 14 residues. Germline values: CDR1 MNHEY, CDR2 SMNVEV (reference sequence). V trimming: 5 bases; J trimming: 9 bases; junction bases outside the gene matches: 9. The CDR3 loop reads CASSPRTGSLEQFF. As DNA, the CDR3 is TGTGCCAGCAGTCCCCGGACAGGGTCCCTTGAGCAGTTCTTC.

This clone was seen only a few times. The genes are TRBV6-6 and TRBJ2-7, with 7 bases identical to TRBD1. The CDR3 consists of 11 residues. Losses at the gene ends were 4 bases for V and 7 bases for J; bases not matched to a gene: 1. CDR1 is MNHNY and CDR2 is SVGAGI in the germline V gene (reference sequence). CDR3 DNA: TGTGCCAGCAGTTGGGACAGAGAGCAGTACTTC. Protein product: CASSWDREQYF.

This chain connects TRBV27 to TRBJ2-5, with TRBD1 identical over 8 bases. Trimming cost V 5 bases and J 5 bases; bases outside gene matches: 10. Germline V lookup: CDR1 MNHEY, CDR2 SMNVEV (reference sequence). This CDR3 has 15 amino acids. CDR3 sequence (DNA): TGTGCCAGCAGTCGACTACAGGGGGTAAAGGAGACCCAGTACTTC. Translated, it gives CASSRLQGVKETQYF.

The CDR3, as DNA: TGTGCCAGCAGTTACGAGCAGGGGAAACTCTCCTACGAGCAGTACTTC. This sequence encodes CASSYEQGKLSYEQYF. This chain joins TRBV6-5 and TRBJ2-7; TRBD1 might be the D (6 bases). The V gene's germline CDR1 is MNHEY and CDR2 SVGAGI. Trimming left V 2 bases short and J 0 bases short, with 14 bases between. The CDR3 has 16 amino acids.